This T cell receptor beta chain was profiled in a study of control samples from healthy donors and cancer patients. CDR1 MDHEN and CDR2 SYDVKM come from the germline V gene. The CDR3 consists of 14 residues. Trimming at V came to 3 bases and at J to 6 bases, leaving 7 bases not matched to a gene. Clones were read by immunoSEQ multiplex PCR, and TCRdb kept only the in-frame ones, dropping some. This table holds 35,000 to 45,000 clones, roughly 85% found once. This TCR derives from a man aged 55 to 69 in good health. The chain combines TRBV28 with TRBJ2-7, with 8 bases aligning to TRBD1. The sample comprised blood. The CDR3 coding sequence is TGTGCCAGCAGTTTGCGACAGGGGTTCTCCGAGCAGTACTTC. Protein product: CASSLRQGFSEQYF. Drawing the rest from reference TRBV28 and TRBJ2-7, the complete variable domain is DVKVTQSSRYLVKRTGEKVFLECVQDMDHENMFWYRQDPGLGLRLIYFSYDVKMKEKGDIPEGYSVSREKKERFSLILESASTNQTSMYLCASSLRQGFSEQYFGPGTRLTVT.